This TCR beta chain was identified in a study of T cell changes during pregnancy in multiple sclerosis. Measured with immunoSEQ multiplex PCR; TCRdb has only the in-frame clones, and not every one. The sample records approximately 90,000 clones, 91% being singletons. The CDR3 loop spans 16 amino acids. The germline V gene encodes CDR1 GTSNPN and CDR2 SVGIG (reference sequence). V lost 0 bases and J lost 2, with 13 bases in between. The sample here was peripheral blood, taken in the first trimester of pregnancy. The chain has TRBV30 and TRBJ2-2, with TRBD2 as a possible D gene (6 bases). The receptor's source is a female donor with multiple sclerosis, enrolled in a pregnancy study. As DNA, the CDR3 is TGTGCCTGGAGTGTCTGGGGCGGGACTAACACCGGGGAGCTGTTTTTT. It is translated as CAWSVWGGTNTGELFF.